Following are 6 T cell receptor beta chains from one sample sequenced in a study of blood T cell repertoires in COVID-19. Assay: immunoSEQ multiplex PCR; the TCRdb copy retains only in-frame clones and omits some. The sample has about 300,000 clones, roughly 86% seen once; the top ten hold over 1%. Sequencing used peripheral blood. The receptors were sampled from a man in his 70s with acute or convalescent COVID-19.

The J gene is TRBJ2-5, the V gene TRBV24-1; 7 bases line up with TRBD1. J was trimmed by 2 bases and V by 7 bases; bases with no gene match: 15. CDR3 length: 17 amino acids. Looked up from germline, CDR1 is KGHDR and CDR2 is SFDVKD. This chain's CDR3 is CATRRTDRDRDQETQYF. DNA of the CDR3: TGTGCCACCAGGAGAACGGACCGGGACAGAGATCAAGAGACCCAGTACTTC.

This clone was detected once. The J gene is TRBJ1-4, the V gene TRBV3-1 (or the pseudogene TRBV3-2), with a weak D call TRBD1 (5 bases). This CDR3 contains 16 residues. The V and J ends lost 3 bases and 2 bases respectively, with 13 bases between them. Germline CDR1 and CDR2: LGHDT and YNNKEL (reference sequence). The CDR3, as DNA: TGTGCCAGCAGCCAGGGGCGTGGGGTTACTAATGAAAAACTGTTTTTT. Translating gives CASSQGRGVTNEKLFF.

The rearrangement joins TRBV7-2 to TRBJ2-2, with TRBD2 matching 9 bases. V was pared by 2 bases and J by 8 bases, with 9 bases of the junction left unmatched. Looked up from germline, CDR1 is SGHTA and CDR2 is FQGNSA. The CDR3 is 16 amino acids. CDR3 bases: TGTGCCAGCAGCTTAATAGCGGGGGCCCGGCGGGGGGAGCTGTTTTTT. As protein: CASSLIAGARRGELFF.

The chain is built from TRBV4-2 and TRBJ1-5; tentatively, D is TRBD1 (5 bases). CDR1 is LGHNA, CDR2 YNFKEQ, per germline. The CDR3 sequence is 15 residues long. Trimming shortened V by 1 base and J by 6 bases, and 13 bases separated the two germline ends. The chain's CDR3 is CASSQGRGLSQPQHF. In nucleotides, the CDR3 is TGTGCCAGCAGCCAAGGACGGGGGTTAAGTCAGCCCCAGCATTTT.

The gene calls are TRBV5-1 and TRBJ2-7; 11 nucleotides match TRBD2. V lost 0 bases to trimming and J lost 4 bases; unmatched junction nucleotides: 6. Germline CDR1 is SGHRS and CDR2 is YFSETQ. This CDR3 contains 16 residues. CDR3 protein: CASSLGSSGGTYEQYF. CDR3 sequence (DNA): TGCGCCAGCAGCTTGGGTTCTAGCGGGGGGACTTACGAGCAGTACTTC.

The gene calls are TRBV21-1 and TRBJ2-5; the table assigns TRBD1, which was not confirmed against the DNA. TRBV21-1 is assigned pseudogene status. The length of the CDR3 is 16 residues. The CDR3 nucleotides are TGTGCCAGATCTCCCCCCGGGACAGGTCATCAAGAGACCCAGTACTTC. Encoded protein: CARSPPGTGHQETQYF.